A selection of T cell receptor beta chains follows, all from one sample in a study of blood T cell repertoires in COVID-19. Assay: immunoSEQ multiplex PCR; the TCRdb copy retains only in-frame clones and omits some. The data show 90,000 or so clones, about nine tenths seen once. The sample comprised peripheral blood. Source of these receptors: a man between 18 and 35 years old with COVID-19, enrolled during active disease. Both conserved end residues are part of each CDR3. D genes are given only for firm matches. Clone size is shown for a subset of rows, as once, few, many or a class of expanded clone.

>-|TRBJ2-1|-|TRBV18|14
TGTGCCAGCTCACTGCCGCAGGGGTGGGATGAGCAGTTCTTC
CASSLPQGWDEQFF
>-|TRBJ2-7|-|TRBV29-1|11
TGCAGCGTTGTTTTAGTTACCGAGCAGTACTTC
CSVVLVTEQYF
>-|TRBJ2-1|-|TRBV6-5|14
TGTGCCAGCATTTTTAGGACTGAGGGCAATGAGCAGTTCTTC
CASIFRTEGNEQFF
>-|TRBJ2-1|TRBD1|TRBV5-1|15
TGCGCCAGCAGCCTAGGGACAGGGGGTTACACTGAGCAGTTCTTC
CASSLGTGGYTEQFF
>-|TRBJ2-7|TRBD1|TRBV27|14
TGTGCCAGCAACTCGGGACAGGCCCGGGGGGAGCAGTACTTC
CASNSGQARGEQYF
>-|TRBJ2-1|TRBD2|TRBV24-1|18
TGTGCCACCAGTACGAGACTAGCGGGAAACCCTCGTCCCAATGAGCAGTTCTTC
CATSTRLAGNPRPNEQFF
>-|TRBJ1-6|-|TRBV30|14
TGTGCCTGGAGTGTACGCCAGGGCAATTCACCCCTCCACTTT
CAWSVRQGNSPLHF
>-|TRBJ2-7|TRBD2|TRBV11-2|14
TGTGCCAGCAGCTCGGGACTAGCAGTTGACGAGCAGTACTTC
CASSSGLAVDEQYF
>-|TRBJ2-3|-|TRBV6-5|15
TGTGCCAGCAGTTTGACCGAGACTAACACAGATACGCAGTATTTT
CASSLTETNTDTQYF
>-|TRBJ2-5|TRBD1|TRBV6-5|15
TGTGCCAGCAGTTTATCCGGGACAGAGCAAGAGACCCAGTACTTC
CASSLSGTEQETQYF
>-|TRBJ2-6|TRBD1|TRBV6-2/TRBV6-3|17
TGTGCCAGCAGTTCCCCCCACAGGGGCGAAGGGGCCAACGTCCTGACTTTC
CASSSPHRGEGANVLTF
>-|TRBJ2-1|-|TRBV6-5|13
TGTGCCAGCTCCCTTACCTTAGACAATGAGCAGTTCTTC
CASSLTLDNEQFF
>-|TRBJ1-1|TRBD1|TRBV5-6|16
TGTGCCAGCAGCCCGAGGACAGGGCGCGATGGCACTGAAGCTTTCTTT
CASSPRTGRDGTEAFF
>once|TRBJ1-2|TRBD1|TRBV27|16
TGTGCCAGCAGTTTGACCGGGACAGGGGTGGGCTATGGCTACACCTTC
CASSLTGTGVGYGYTF
>-|TRBJ1-2|-|TRBV28|15
TGTGCCAGCAGCCGCCAGGGGTCCGCAGGTTATGGCTACACCTTC
CASSRQGSAGYGYTF
>-|TRBJ2-1|TRBD2|TRBV4-3|15
TGCGCCAGCAGCCAAGCTTGGACTAGCGGCACCGAGCAGTTCTTC
CASSQAWTSGTEQFF
>-|TRBJ2-4|TRBD1|TRBV2|15
TGTGCCAGCAGGTCCTGGACAGGGGCCAAAAACATTCAGTACTTC
CASRSWTGAKNIQYF
>-|TRBJ2-3|-|TRBV19|12
TGTGCCAGTAGCGCCCTAGCAGATACGCAGTATTTT
CASSALADTQYF
>once|TRBJ1-5|-|TRBV6-4|13
TGTGCCAGCAGTCAACAGCTCAATCAGCCCCAGCATTTT
CASSQQLNQPQHF
>-|TRBJ2-1|TRBD2|TRBV7-2|17
TGTGCCAGCAGCTTCGGGACTAGCGGGGTTCCCTACAATGAGCAGTTCTTC
CASSFGTSGVPYNEQFF
>-|TRBJ2-7|TRBD1|TRBV5-1|15
TGCGCCAGCAGCCAATGGACAGGGAGCTCCTACGAGCAGTACTTC
CASSQWTGSSYEQYF
>-|TRBJ2-1|TRBD2|TRBV4-2|16
TGTGCCAGCAGCAAGACTAGCGGGAGGACCTACAATGAGCAGTTCTTC
CASSKTSGRTYNEQFF
>-|TRBJ2-5|-|TRBV15|15
TGTGCCACCAGCAGAGATCAAGGGGGCCAAGAGACCCAGTACTTC
CATSRDQGGQETQYF
>-|TRBJ1-1|TRBD1|TRBV7-9|13
TGTGCCAGCAGCTTAGCCGGGGACAGCGAAGCTTTCTTT
CASSLAGDSEAFF
>-|TRBJ2-7|TRBD1|TRBV18|15
TGTGCCAGCTCACCACCGAGGGACAGTACGCTTGAGCAGTACTTC
CASSPPRDSTLEQYF
>-|TRBJ2-1|TRBD2|TRBV10-3|15
TGTGCCATCAGTGAGGGACTAGCGGGAGTCTATGAGCAGTTCTTC
CAISEGLAGVYEQFF
>-|TRBJ1-5|-|TRBV27|14
TGTGCCAGCAGTGAGGGAAGGGTTAATCAGCCCCAGCATTTT
CASSEGRVNQPQHF
>-|TRBJ1-5|-|TRBV19|13
TGTGCCAGTAGTATCCAAGACTCCCAGCCCCAGCATTTT
CASSIQDSQPQHF
>-|TRBJ2-7|TRBD1|TRBV4-3|17
TGCGCCAGCAGCCAGGTCCCGGGACAGGGGTCCACCTACGAGCAGTACTTC
CASSQVPGQGSTYEQYF
>-|TRBJ2-3|-|TRBV12-3/TRBV12-4|12
TGTGCCAGCAGTTTGGCAGGAGATACGCAGTATTTT
CASSLAGDTQYF
>-|TRBJ1-6|TRBD1|TRBV6-5|14
TGTGCCAGCATTACACAGGGGGCAGGTTCACCCCTCCACTTT
CASITQGAGSPLHF
>-|TRBJ1-1|-|TRBV5-1|15
TGCGCCAGCAGCTTGGCAGGGCCGGGGAACACTGAAGCTTTCTTT
CASSLAGPGNTEAFF
>once|TRBJ2-1|-|TRBV10-1|14
TGCGCCAGCAGTGAGGGCAATTTTTACAATGAGCAGTTCTTC
CASSEGNFYNEQFF
>-|TRBJ1-5|-|TRBV19|15
TGTGCCAGTACAAAAGTACTAAATAGCAATCAGCCCCAGCATTTT
CASTKVLNSNQPQHF
>once|TRBJ2-4|-|TRBV6-5|13
TGTGCCAGCACCTCGGGACTTCAAAACATTCAGTACTTC
CASTSGLQNIQYF
>once|TRBJ2-1|-|TRBV14|14
TGTGCCAGCAGCCAGGCCCGACTAGGTCGTGAGCAGTTCTTC
CASSQARLGREQFF
>-|TRBJ1-3|-|TRBV28|14
TGTGCCAGCAGTTTTAAGGGGTCTGGAAACACCATATATTTT
CASSFKGSGNTIYF
>once|TRBJ1-5|TRBD1|TRBV2|17
TGTGCCAGCAGTGAAGTGGTAGGCCAGGGGGTCCGACAGCCCCAGCATTTT
CASSEVVGQGVRQPQHF
>-|TRBJ2-1|TRBD1|TRBV2|14
TGTGCCAGGCGACAGGGGGATTCCTACAATGAGCAGTTCTTC
CARRQGDSYNEQFF
>once|TRBJ2-7|-|TRBV20-1|11
TGCAGTGCTAGGGAGGCCTACGAGCAGTACTTC
CSAREAYEQYF
>few|TRBJ2-7|TRBD2|TRBV27|15
TGTGCCAGCAGTTTAGGACTAGCGGGAGTGTACGAGCAGTACTTC
CASSLGLAGVYEQYF
>-|TRBJ1-1|-|TRBV24-1|14
TGTGCCACCAGTGACCGACAGTCGAACACTGAAGCTTTCTTT
CATSDRQSNTEAFF
>-|TRBJ2-6|-|TRBV27|13
TGTGCCAGCACCCTCTCTGGGGCCAACGTCCTGACTTTC
CASTLSGANVLTF
>-|TRBJ2-3|-|TRBV5-8|13
TGTGCCAGCAGCTTGGTAGGCACAGATACGCAGTATTTT
CASSLVGTDTQYF
>few|TRBJ1-2|-|TRBV27|15
TGTGCCAGCAGTTTAGGGCCGAACTCTAACTATGGCTACACCTTC
CASSLGPNSNYGYTF
>-|TRBJ2-7|-|TRBV29-1|12
TGCAGCGTTGAAGCCGGCTCCTACGAGCAGTACTTC
CSVEAGSYEQYF